One T cell receptor beta chain is described in this entry. Antigen specificity is unknown. The culture ran for 10 days, and then CD4+ T cells were isolated. Per the germline V gene, CDR1 is SGHTA and CDR2 is FQGNSA. The CDR3 runs to 16 residues. V was clipped by 4 bases and J by 2 bases; unmatched bases: 7. The sample belongs to a study of vaccination effects on CD4 cells after COVID-19. Turning to the study itself: At 16 days and one week before vaccination, two convalescent patients gave samples. In culture with 10 IU/ml IL-2 and around 10 ug/ml peptides, PBMC were grown at a few million per well.

Study results and caveats: Convalescent patients were scarce in the study, and it lacked early post-infection timepoints.

Only in-frame clones appear in the TCRdb table, and some are missing; sequencing was by immunoSEQ multiplex PCR. The sample shows under 50,000 clones, roughly 72% of them seen only once. The chain joins TRBV7-2 to TRBJ2-3; 9 nucleotides match TRBD2. The specimen comprised CD4+ T cells from PBMCs cultured without peptide, sampled before COVID-19 vaccination. This receptor was identified in a human donor who had a prior SARS-CoV-2 infection. CDR3: CASSSFSGGLTDTQYF. CDR3 coding DNA: TGTGCCAGCAGCTCTTTTAGCGGGGGCCTCACAGATACGCAGTATTTT. Full variable domain (rest looked up from reference TRBV7-2 and TRBJ2-3): GAGVSQSPSNKVTEKGKDVELRCDPISGHTALYWYRQSLGQGLEFLIYFQGNSAPDKSGLPSDRFSAERTGGSVSTLTIQRTQQEDSAVYLCASSSFSGGLTDTQYFGPGTRLTVL.